This section outlines one T cell receptor (beta chain) sequence together with its context. V lost 0 bases, J lost 5 bases, and 9 bases stayed unmatched. This CDR3 is built from 17 residues. From germline, CDR1 is LGHNA and CDR2 YNFKEQ. The treatment here: some 20 received Ad26.COV2.S at low or high dose, single or two shots; roughly 5 received placebo; per-sample allocation not given. Vaccine and placebo recipients were sampled on day 63 after the first injection. The shot given was an Ad26 vector that makes Wuhan-strain SARS-CoV-2 spike. These data are taken from a study of Ad26.COV2.S vaccination and SARS-CoV-2 variants. The table came from immunoSEQ multiplex PCR; TCRdb's copy has only in-frame clones and leaves some out. The sample comprises hundreds of thousands of clones, 70% to 90% of which are singletons, and about 3.5% rests with the top ten.

Source: peripheral blood, taken in a trial of Ad26.COV2.S vaccine versus placebo. This TCR derives from a person between 18 and 59 years old who received the Ad26.COV2.S COVID-19 vaccine or a placebo. The V gene is TRBV4-2, the J gene TRBJ2-5; TRBD2 matches 10 bases. In DNA, the CDR3 is TGTGCCAGCAGCCAAGAAGCGGGGGGGCGGTTTTTGGAGACCCAGTACTTC. Translated: CASSQEAGGRFLETQYF.